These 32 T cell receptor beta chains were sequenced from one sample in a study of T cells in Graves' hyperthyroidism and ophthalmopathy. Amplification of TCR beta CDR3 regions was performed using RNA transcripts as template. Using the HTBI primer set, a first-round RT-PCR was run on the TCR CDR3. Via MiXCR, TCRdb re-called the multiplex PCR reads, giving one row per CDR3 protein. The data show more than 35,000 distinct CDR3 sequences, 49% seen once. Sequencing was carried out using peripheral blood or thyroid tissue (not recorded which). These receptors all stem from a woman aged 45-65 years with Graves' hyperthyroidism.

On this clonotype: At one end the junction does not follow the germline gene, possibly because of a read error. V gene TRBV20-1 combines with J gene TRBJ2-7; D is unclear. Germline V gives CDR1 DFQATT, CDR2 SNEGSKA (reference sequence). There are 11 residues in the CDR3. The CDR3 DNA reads TGCAGTGCAAAAACCAGCCACGAGCAGTGCTTC. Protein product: CSAKTSHEQCF.

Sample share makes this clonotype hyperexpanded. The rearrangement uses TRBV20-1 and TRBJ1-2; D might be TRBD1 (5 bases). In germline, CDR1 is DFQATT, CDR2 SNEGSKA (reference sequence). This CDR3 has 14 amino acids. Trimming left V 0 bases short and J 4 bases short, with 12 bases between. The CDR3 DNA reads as TGCAGTGCTAGAGATCGTGGGACGGCCTATGGCTACACCTTC. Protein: CSARDRGTAYGYTF.

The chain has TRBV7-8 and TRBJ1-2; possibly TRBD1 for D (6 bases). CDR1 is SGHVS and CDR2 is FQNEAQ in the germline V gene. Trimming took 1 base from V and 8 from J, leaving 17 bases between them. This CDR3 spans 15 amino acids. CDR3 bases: TGTGCCAGCAGCTTAGGGGGGGCTGGGGGTGAAGGCTACACCTTC. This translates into CASSLGGAGGEGYTF.

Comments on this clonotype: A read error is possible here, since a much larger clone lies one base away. The CDR3 reads CASSRQGGWETRYF. For the CDR3, the DNA is TGTGCCAGCAGTAGACAGGGAGGTTGGGAGACCCGGTACTTC. This chain joins TRBV28 and TRBJ2-5; weak D call: TRBD1 (7 bases). The CDR3 has 14 residues. Germline V gene sequence: CDR1 MDHEN, CDR2 SYDVKM. Full variable domain (rest looked up from reference TRBV28 and TRBJ2-5): DVKVTQSSRYLVKRTGEKVFLECVQDMDHENMFWYRQDPGLGLRLIYFSYDVKMKEKGDIPEGYSVSREKKERFSLILESASTNQTSMYLCASSRQGGWETRYFGPGTRLLVL.

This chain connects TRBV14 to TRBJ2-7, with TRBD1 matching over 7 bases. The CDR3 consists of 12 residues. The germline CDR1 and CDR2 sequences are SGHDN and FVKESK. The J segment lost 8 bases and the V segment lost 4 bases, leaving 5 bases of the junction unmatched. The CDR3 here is CASSLDRAQQYF. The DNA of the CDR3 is TGTGCCAGCAGCCTAGACAGGGCCCAGCAGTACTTC.

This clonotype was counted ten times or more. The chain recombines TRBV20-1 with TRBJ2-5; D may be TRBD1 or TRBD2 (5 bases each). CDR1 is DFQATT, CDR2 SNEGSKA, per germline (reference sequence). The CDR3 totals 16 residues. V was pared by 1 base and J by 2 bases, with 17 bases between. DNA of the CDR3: TGCAGTGCTAGAGTAGGGGCAGGCGGGTCTCAAGAGACCCAGTACTTC. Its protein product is CSARVGAGGSQETQYF.

In DNA form, the CDR3 reads TGTGCCAGCTGGGGACAAGGCTACACCTTC. Translated, it gives CASWGQGYTF. The chain carries TRBV18 and TRBJ1-2; D may be TRBD1 (6 bases). Trimming stripped 7 bases from V and 8 bases from J, with 8 bases between. The CDR3 length is 10 residues. The germline gives CDR1 KGHSH, CDR2 LQKENI.

The DNA of the CDR3 is TGTGCCAGCAGTGTAGGACTAGCGTACGAGCAGTACTTC. Translated: CASSVGLAYEQYF. The chain couples TRBV2 to TRBJ2-7, with 9 bases matching TRBD2. The CDR3 is 13 amino acids. Germline CDR1 and CDR2: SNHLY and FYNNEI. V gave up 4 bases and J gave up 4 bases; unmatched junction bases: 2. Variable domain in full (rest from reference TRBV2 and TRBJ2-7): EPEVTQTPSHQVTQMGQEVILRCVPISNHLYFYWYRQILGQKVEFLVSFYNNEISEKSEIFDDQFSVERPDGSNFTLKIRSTKLEDSAMYFCASSVGLAYEQYFGPGTRLTVT.

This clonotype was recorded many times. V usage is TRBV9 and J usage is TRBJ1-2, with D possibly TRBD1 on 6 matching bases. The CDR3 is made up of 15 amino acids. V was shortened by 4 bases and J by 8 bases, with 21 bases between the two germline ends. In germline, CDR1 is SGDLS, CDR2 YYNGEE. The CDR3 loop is CASSPAPGTWGGYTF. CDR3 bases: TGTGCCAGCAGCCCCGCCCCCGGGACATGGGGCGGCTACACCTTC. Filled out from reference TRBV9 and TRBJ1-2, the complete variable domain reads DSGVTQTPKHLITATGQRVTLRCSPRSGDLSVYWYQQSLDQGLQFLIQYYNGEERAKGNILERFSAQQFPDLHSELNLSSLELGDSALYFCASSPAPGTWGGYTFGSGTRLTVV.

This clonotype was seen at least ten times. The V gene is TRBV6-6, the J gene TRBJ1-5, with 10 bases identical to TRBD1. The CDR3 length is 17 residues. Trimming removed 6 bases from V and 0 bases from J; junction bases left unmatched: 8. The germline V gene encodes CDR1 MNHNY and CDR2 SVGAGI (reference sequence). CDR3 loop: CASRTGDRGYSNQPQHF. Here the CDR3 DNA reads TGTGCCAGCAGGACGGGGGACAGGGGTTATAGCAATCAGCCCCAGCATTTT.

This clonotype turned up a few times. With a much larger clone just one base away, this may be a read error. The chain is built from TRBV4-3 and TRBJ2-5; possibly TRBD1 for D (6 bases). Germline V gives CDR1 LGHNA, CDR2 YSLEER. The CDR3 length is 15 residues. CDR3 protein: CASGQDPGVDGIQYF. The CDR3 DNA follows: TGCGCCAGCGGCCAAGATCCAGGGGTTGACGGGATCCAGTACTTC.

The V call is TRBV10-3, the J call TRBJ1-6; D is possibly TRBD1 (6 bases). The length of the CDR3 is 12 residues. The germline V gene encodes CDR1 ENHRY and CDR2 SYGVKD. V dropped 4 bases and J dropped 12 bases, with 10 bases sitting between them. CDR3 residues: CAISAQGRPLHF. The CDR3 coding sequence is TGTGCCATCAGTGCGCAGGGGAGACCCCTCCACTTT.

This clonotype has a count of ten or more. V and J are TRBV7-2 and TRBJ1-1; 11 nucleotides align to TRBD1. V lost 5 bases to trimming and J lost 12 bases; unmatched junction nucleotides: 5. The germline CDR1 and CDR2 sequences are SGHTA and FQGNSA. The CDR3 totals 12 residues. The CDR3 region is CASSIGQGASFF. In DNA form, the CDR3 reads TGTGCCAGCAGCATTGGACAGGGGGCGTCTTTCTTT.

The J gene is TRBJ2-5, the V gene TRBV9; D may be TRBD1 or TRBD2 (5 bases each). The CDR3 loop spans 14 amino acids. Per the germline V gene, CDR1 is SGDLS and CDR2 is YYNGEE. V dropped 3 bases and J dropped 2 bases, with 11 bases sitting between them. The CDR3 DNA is TGTGCCAGCAGCGCCGGGGACGAGCAAGAGACCCAGTACTTC. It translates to CASSAGDEQETQYF.

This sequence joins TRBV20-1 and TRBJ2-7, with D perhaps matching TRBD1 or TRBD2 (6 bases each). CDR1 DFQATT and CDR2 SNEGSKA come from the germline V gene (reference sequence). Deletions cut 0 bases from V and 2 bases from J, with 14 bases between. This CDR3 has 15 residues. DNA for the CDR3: TGCAGTGCTAGAGAGGGGGGCAGGGTTGCCTACGAGCAGTACTTC. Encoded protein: CSAREGGRVAYEQYF.

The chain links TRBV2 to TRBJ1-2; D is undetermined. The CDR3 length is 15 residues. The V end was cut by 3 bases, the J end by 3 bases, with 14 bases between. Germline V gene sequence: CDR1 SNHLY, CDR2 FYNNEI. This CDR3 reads CASSEALEGYYGYTF. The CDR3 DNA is TGTGCCAGCAGTGAGGCCCTCGAGGGATACTATGGCTACACCTTC.

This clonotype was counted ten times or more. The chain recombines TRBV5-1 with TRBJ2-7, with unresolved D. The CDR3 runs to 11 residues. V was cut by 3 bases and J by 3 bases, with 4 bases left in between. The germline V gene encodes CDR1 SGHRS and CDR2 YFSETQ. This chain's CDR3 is CASSSDYEQYF. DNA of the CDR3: TGCGCCAGCAGCTCCGACTACGAGCAGTACTTC.

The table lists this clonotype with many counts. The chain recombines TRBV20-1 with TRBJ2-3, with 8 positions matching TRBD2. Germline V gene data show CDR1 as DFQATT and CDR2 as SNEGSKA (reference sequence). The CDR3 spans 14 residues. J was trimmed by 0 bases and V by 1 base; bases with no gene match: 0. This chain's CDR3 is CSARASGSTDTQYF. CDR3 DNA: TGCAGTGCTAGAGCTAGCGGGAGCACAGATACGCAGTATTTT.

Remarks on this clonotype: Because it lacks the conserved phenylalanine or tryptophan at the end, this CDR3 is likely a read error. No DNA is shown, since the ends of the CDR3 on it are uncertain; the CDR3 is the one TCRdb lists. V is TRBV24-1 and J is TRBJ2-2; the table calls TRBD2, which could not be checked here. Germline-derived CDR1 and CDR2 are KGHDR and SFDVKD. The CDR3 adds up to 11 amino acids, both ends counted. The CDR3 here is CATSDVGTSAG.

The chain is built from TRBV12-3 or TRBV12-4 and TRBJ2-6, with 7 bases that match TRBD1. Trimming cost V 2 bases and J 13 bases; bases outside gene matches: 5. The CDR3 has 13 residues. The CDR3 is CASSLIGTEVLTF. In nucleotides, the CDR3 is TGTGCCAGCAGTTTAATCGGGACAGAGGTCCTGACTTTC.

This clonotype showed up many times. DNA of the CDR3: TGTGCCAGCAGCCAACGGCAGGGGGCCGGGGAGCTGTTTTTT. Translating gives CASSQRQGAGELFF. The J gene is TRBJ2-2, the V gene TRBV4-2, with 7 bases matching TRBD1. V lost 2 bases, J lost 6 bases, and 3 bases stayed unmatched. Per the germline V gene, CDR1 is LGHNA and CDR2 is YNFKEQ. The CDR3 loop spans 14 amino acids.

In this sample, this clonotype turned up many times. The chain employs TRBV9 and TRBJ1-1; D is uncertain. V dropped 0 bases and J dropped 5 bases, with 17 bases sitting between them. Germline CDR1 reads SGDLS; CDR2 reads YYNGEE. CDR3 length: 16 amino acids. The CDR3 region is CASSVETGPAGTEAFF. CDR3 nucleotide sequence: TGTGCCAGCAGCGTAGAGACGGGTCCTGCGGGAACTGAAGCTTTCTTT.

CDR3 residues: CASIPGQGSGANVLTF. As DNA, the CDR3 is TGTGCCAGCATTCCGGGACAGGGCTCTGGGGCCAACGTCCTGACTTTC. The genes are TRBV2 and TRBJ2-6, with 9 bases aligning to TRBD1. V lost 7 bases to trimming and J lost 0 bases; unmatched junction nucleotides: 4. The CDR3 has 16 amino acids. Germline V lookup: CDR1 SNHLY, CDR2 FYNNEI.

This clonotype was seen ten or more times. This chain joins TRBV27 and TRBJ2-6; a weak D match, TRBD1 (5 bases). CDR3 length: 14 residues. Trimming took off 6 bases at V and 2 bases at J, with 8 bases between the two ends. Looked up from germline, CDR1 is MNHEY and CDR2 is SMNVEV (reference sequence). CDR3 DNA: TGTGCCAGCAGAGGGGCCCCTGGGGCCAACGTCCTGACTTTC. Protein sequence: CASRGAPGANVLTF.

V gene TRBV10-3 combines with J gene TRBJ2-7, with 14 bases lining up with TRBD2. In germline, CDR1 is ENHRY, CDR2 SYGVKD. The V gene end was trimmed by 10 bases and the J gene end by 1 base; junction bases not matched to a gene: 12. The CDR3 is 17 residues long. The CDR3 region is CATLDGTSGSGSYEQYF. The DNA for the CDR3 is TGTGCCACCCTGGATGGGACTAGCGGGAGTGGTTCCTACGAGCAGTACTTC.

CDR3 nucleotide sequence: TGTGCCACCAGTGACTCGCGGACTAGCGGGGGGGAGACCCAGTACTTC. Translated: CATSDSRTSGGETQYF. This rearrangement joins TRBV24-1 to TRBJ2-5; 14 bases map to TRBD2. The CDR3 is 16 amino acids. Germline V gene sequence: CDR1 KGHDR, CDR2 SFDVKD. V was clipped by 4 bases and J by 5 bases; unmatched bases: 5.

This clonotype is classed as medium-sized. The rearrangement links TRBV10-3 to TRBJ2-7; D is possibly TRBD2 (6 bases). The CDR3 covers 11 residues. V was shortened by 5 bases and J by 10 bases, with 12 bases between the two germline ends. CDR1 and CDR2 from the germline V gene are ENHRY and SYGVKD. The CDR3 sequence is CAISPGGAQYF. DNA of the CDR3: TGTGCCATCAGTCCGGGCGGGGCCCAGTACTTC.

The CDR3 DNA reads as TGTGCCACCCACCTCGGGTATAGCAATCAGCCCCAGCATTTT. Translated, it gives CATHLGYSNQPQHF. The chain is built from TRBV15 and TRBJ1-5; D not certain. V lost 8 bases, J lost 0 bases, and 11 bases lay in between. Germline CDR1 reads LNHNV; CDR2 reads YYDKDF (reference sequence). CDR3 length equals 14 residues.

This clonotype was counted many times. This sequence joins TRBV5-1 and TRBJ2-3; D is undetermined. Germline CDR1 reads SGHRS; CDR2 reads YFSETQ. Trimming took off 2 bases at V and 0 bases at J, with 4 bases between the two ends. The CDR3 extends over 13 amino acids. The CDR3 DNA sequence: TGCGCCAGCAGCTTCCTAAGCACAGATACGCAGTATTTT. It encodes CASSFLSTDTQYF.

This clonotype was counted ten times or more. The DNA for the CDR3 is TGTGCCACCAGTACCCTTGGCGGAGCGGGAGGTAACGACTACGAGCAGTACTTC. Translating it yields CATSTLGGAGGNDYEQYF. The chain joins TRBV15 to TRBJ2-7, with 9 bases fitting TRBD2. V shed 6 bases and J 3 bases; nucleotides not matched to a gene: 18. The CDR3 is 18 amino acids. Germline CDR1 is LNHNV and CDR2 is YYDKDF (reference sequence). Filled out from reference TRBV15 and TRBJ2-7, the complete variable domain reads DAMVIQNPRYQVTQFGKPVTLSCSQTLNHNVMYWYQQKSSQAPKLLFHYYDKDFNNEADTPDNFQSRRPNTSFCFLDIRSPGLGDTAMYLCATSTLGGAGGNDYEQYFGPGTRLTVT.

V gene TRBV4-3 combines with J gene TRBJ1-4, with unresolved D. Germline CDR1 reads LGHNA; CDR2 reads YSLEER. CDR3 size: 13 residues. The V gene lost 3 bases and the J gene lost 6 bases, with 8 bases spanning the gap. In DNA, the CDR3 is TGCGCCAGCAGCCAGAAGAGAGATGAAAAACTGTTTTTT. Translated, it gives CASSQKRDEKLFF.

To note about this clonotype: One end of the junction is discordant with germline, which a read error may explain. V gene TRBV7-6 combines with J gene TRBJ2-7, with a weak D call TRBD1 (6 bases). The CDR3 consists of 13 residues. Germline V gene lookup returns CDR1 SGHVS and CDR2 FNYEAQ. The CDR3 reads CASSRDTSYEQHF. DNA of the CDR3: TGTGCCAGCAGCCGGGACACATCCTACGAGCAGCACTTC.